The 9 T cell receptor beta chains presented below share a single source sample, sequenced in a study of shared clonotypes between healthy human individuals. Sequenced by immunoSEQ multiplex PCR; TCRdb stores in-frame clones only, minus some. The table has around 440,000 clones, roughly three quarters seen once. Sequencing was carried out using PBMCs. These receptors came from a woman in her thirties or forties in good health. Some clones in this sample may be carry-over from other donors' samples.

J is TRBJ2-2 and V is TRBV9; 12 bases agree with TRBD2. CDR1 SGDLS and CDR2 YYNGEE come from the germline V gene. V shed 4 bases, J shed 7 bases, and the junction held 5 bases outside the gene matches. This CDR3 has 15 residues. CDR3 in DNA: TGTGCCAGCAGCACCCTAGCGGGAGGGATCGGGGAGCTGTTTTTT. Translated: CASSTLAGGIGELFF.

The gene calls are TRBV11-1 and TRBJ1-2; D is possibly TRBD1 (6 bases). The CDR3 has 13 amino acids. Germline V gives CDR1 SGHAT, CDR2 FQDESV (reference sequence). V lost 4 bases and J lost 4, with 10 bases in between. The CDR3 region is CASSYGQFYGYTF. In DNA form, the CDR3 reads TGTGCCAGCAGCTACGGACAGTTCTATGGCTACACCTTC. Looking up the rest from reference TRBV11-1 and TRBJ1-2 gives the full variable domain: EAEVAQSPRYKITEKSQAVAFWCDPISGHATLYWYRQILGQGPELLVQFQDESVVDDSQLPKDRFSAERLKGVDSTLKIQPAELGDSAMYLCASSYGQFYGYTFGSGTRLTVV.

This rearrangement joins TRBV27 to TRBJ1-2; D unclear. The CDR3 is 13 amino acids. CDR1 and CDR2 from the germline V gene are MNHEY and SMNVEV (reference sequence). The V gene lost 7 bases and the J gene lost 4 bases, with 13 bases spanning the gap. CDR3 region: CASKGPEGYGYTF. CDR3 nucleotide sequence: TGTGCCAGCAAGGGCCCCGAGGGCTATGGCTACACCTTC.

The chain joins TRBV4-1 to TRBJ1-5; no reliable D call. This CDR3 has 12 amino acids. Germline lookup yields CDR1 MGHRA and CDR2 YSYEKL. The ends were cut back, 1 base at V and 5 bases at J, with 3 bases in the middle. The CDR3 loop reads CASSQADQPQHF. For the CDR3, the DNA is TGCGCCAGCAGCCAAGCGGATCAGCCCCAGCATTTT.

V usage is TRBV29-1 and J usage is TRBJ1-1; D gene unclear. The germline gives CDR1 SQVTM, CDR2 ANQGSEA. CDR3 length: 11 residues. V lost 6 bases and J lost 7, with 12 bases in between. As DNA, the CDR3 is TGCAGCGTCGGAGGCGGCGGTGAAGCTTTCTTT. It is translated as CSVGGGGEAFF.

This chain links TRBV7-3 with TRBJ2-7; TRBD2 matches 8 bases. Germline CDR1 is SGHTA and CDR2 is FQGTGA. After removal of 5 bases from V and 4 bases from J, the junction contained 4 bases not matched to a gene. This CDR3 region has 13 residues. In nucleotides, the CDR3 is TGTGCCAGCAGCCCGGGACTAGTTTACGAGCAGTACTTC. Encoded protein: CASSPGLVYEQYF.

The genes are TRBV18 and TRBJ2-5, with 8 bases identical to TRBD2. The germline V gene encodes CDR1 KGHSH and CDR2 LQKENI. The CDR3 spans 14 residues. With 2 bases clipped from V and 3 bases from J, the junction kept 2 bases outside the gene matches. The CDR3 here is CASSPGLAEETQYF. CDR3 in DNA: TGTGCCAGCTCACCAGGACTAGCTGAAGAGACCCAGTACTTC.

This clone was counted only a few times. The chain recombines TRBV6-6 with TRBJ1-5; D perhaps matches TRBD1 (6 bases). The CDR3 loop spans 15 amino acids. Trimming left V 4 bases short and J 1 base short, with 11 bases between. Germline V gene lookup returns CDR1 MNHNY and CDR2 SVGAGI (reference sequence). The CDR3 protein is CASSSEQGSNQPQHF. DNA for the CDR3: TGTGCCAGCAGTTCAGAACAGGGAAGCAATCAGCCCCAGCATTTT.

The rearrangement links TRBV7-9 to TRBJ1-1; 9 bases line up with TRBD1. V was clipped by 5 bases and J by 11 bases; unmatched bases: 6. The CDR3 runs to 12 residues. The germline V gene has CDR1 SEHNR and CDR2 FQNEAQ (reference sequence). The CDR3 coding sequence is TGTGCCAGCAGCCCACGGGACAGGGTCGCTTTCTTT. Translation gives CASSPRDRVAFF.